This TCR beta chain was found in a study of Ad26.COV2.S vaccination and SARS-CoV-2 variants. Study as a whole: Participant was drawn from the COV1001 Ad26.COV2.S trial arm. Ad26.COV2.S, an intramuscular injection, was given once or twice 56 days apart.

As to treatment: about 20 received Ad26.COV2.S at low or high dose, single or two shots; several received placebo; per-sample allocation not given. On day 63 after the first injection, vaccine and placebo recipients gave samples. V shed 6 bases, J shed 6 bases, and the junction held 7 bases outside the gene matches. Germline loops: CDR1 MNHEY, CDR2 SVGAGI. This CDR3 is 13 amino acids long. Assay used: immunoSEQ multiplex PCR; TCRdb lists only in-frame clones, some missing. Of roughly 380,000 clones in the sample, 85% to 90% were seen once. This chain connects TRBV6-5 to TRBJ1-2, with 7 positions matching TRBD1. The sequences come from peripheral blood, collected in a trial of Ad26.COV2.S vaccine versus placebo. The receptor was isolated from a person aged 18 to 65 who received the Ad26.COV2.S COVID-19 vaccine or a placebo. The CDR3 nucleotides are TGTGCCAGCAGGCGTCCAGGGGGAGATGGCTACACCTTC. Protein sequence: CASRRPGGDGYTF.